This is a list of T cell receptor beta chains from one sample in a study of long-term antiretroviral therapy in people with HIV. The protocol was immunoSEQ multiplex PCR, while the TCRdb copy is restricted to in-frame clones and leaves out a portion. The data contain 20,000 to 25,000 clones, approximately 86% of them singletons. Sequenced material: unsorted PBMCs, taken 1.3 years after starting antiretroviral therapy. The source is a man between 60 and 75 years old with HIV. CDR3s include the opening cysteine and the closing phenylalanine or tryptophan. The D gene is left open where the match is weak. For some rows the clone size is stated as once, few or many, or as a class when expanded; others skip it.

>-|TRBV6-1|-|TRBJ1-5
CASSGDNQPQHF
TGTGCCAGCAGTGGGGATAATCAGCCCCAGCATTTT
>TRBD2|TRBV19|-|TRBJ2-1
CASSILATSGRYEQFF
TGTGCCAGTAGTATATTGGCCACTAGCGGGAGGTATGAGCAGTTCTTC
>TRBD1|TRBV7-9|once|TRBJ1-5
CASSPRTGGSNQPQHF
TGTGCCAGCAGCCCCCGGACAGGGGGAAGCAATCAGCCCCAGCATTTT
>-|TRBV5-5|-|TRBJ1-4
CASSSHSRGGGEKLFF
TGTGCCAGCAGCTCTCACTCCCGGGGGGGCGGAGAAAAACTGTTTTTT
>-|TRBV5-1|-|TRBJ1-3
CASSLASSGNTIYF
TGCGCCAGCAGCTTGGCCAGCTCTGGAAACACCATATATTTT
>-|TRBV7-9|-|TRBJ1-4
CASSLFSQGGEKLFF
TGTGCCAGCAGCTTATTTTCGCAGGGTGGGGAAAAACTGTTTTTT
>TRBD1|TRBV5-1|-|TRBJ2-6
CASSLQGATSGANVLTF
TGCGCCAGCAGCTTGCAGGGGGCTACCTCTGGGGCCAACGTCCTGACTTTC
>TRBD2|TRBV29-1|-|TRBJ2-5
CSVETLAGFQETQYF
TGCAGCGTCGAGACATTAGCGGGGTTCCAAGAGACCCAGTACTTC
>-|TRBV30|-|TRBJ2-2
CAWRRGGELFF
TGTGCCTGGAGAAGGGGCGGGGAGCTGTTTTTT
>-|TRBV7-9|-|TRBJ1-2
CASSLGIGTNNYGYTF
TGTGCCAGCAGCTTAGGCATAGGGACTAATAACTATGGCTACACCTTC
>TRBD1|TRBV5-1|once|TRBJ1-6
CASSVQGQGAGDSPLHF
TGCGCCAGCAGCGTACAGGGACAGGGGGCCGGGGATTCACCCCTCCACTTT
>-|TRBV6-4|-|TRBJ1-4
CASWVGVSEKLFF
TGTGCCAGCTGGGTGGGGGTTTCGGAAAAACTGTTTTTT
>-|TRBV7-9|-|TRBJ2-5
CASSPLAETQYF
TGTGCCAGCAGCCCTCTAGCGGAGACCCAGTACTTC
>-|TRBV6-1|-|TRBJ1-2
CASAAAGFYGYTF
TGTGCCAGCGCTGCAGCGGGGTTCTATGGCTACACCTTC
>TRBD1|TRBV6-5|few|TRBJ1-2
CASSWGQVNYGYTF
TGTGCCAGCAGTTGGGGACAGGTTAACTATGGCTACACCTTC
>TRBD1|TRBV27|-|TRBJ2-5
CASSFTQTGRETQYF
TGTGCCAGCAGTTTTACCCAGACAGGGAGAGAGACCCAGTACTTC
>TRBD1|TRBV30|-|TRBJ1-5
CACEAGDRGGGTGPQHF
TGTGCCTGCGAAGCCGGGGACAGGGGTGGGGGCACAGGGCCCCAGCATTTT
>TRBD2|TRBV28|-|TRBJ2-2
CASRSGGDGTGELFF
TGTGCCAGCCGTAGCGGGGGCGATGGCACCGGGGAGCTGTTTTTT
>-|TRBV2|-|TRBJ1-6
CASLQGVASPLHF
TGTGCCAGCCTACAGGGCGTTGCTTCACCCCTCCACTTT